These 2 T cell receptor beta chains share one sample of origin, sequenced in a study of monozygotic twins with inflammatory bowel disease. From its re-call of the 5' RACE reads, TCRdb lists each CDR3 protein once, without DNA. This specimen shows about 110,000 distinct CDR3 sequences; the ten leading clones hold 9.5% to 15%. Sequenced sample: blood. These receptors were obtained from a human donor with ulcerative colitis or Crohn's disease, or a healthy co-twin of an affected twin (not recorded which).

This chain joins TRBV20-1 and TRBJ2-5. The CDR3 is 13 residues long. Germline lookup yields CDR1 DFQATT and CDR2 SNEGSKA (reference sequence). This CDR3 reads CSASGHLQETQYF.

The rearrangement uses TRBV12-3 or TRBV12-4 and TRBJ2-3; the TRBD1 assignment by TCRdb is unverifiable without DNA. CDR3 length equals 15 residues. The CDR3 spells CASSLERAPLGTQYF.